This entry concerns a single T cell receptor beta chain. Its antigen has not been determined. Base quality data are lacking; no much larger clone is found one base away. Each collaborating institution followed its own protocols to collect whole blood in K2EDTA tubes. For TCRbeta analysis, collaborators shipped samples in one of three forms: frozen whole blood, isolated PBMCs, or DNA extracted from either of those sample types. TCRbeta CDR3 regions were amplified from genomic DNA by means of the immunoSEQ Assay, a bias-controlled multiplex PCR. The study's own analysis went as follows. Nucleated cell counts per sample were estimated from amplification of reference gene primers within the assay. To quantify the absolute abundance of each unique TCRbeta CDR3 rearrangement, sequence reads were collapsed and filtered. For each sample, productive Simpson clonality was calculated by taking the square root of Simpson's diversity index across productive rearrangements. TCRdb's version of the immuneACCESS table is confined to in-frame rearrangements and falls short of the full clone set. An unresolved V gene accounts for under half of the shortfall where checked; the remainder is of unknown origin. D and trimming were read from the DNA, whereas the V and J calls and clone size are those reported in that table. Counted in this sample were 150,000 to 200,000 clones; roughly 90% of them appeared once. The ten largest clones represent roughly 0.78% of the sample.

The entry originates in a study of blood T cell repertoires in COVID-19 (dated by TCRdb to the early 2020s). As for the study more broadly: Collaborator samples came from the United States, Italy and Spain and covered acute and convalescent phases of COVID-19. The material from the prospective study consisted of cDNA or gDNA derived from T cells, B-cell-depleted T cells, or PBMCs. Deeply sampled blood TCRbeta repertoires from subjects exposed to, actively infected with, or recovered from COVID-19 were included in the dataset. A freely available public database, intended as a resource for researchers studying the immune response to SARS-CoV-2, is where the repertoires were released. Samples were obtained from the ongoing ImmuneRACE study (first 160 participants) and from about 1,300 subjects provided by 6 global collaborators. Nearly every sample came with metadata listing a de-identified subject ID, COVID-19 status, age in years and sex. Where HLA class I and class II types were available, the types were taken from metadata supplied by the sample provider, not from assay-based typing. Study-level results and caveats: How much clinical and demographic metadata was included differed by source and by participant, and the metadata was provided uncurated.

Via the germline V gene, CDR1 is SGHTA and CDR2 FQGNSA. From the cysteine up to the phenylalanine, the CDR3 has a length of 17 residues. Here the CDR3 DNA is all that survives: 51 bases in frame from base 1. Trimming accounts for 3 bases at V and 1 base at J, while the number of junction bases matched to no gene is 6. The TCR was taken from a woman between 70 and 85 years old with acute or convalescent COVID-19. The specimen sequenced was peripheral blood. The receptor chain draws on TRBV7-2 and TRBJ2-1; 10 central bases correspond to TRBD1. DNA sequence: TGTGCCAGCAGCTTTCGGACAGGGGGTTTTTCCTACAATGAGCAGTTCTTC. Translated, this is CASSFRTGGFSYNEQFF.